This record looks at one T cell receptor (beta chain) sequence and its context. Its specificity is not known. Germline CDR1 reads MDHEN; CDR2 reads SYDVKM. This CDR3 has 13 amino acids. V lost 4 bases and J 4 bases, leaving 10 bases between the germline ends. The RNA, roughly 0.45 to 1 ug, was put through reverse transcription using random hexamers. Across 54 Vbeta and 13 Jbeta, TCR beta CDR3 was amplified with immunoSEQ multiplex PCR. TCRdb re-analysed the immunoSEQ multiplex PCR reads in MiXCR, keeping a single row per CDR3 protein. The data contain fewer than 350,000 distinct CDR3 sequences, 89% of them singletons. Negative isolation was applied to CD8+ and CD4+ T cells, and FACS enrichment was applied to TEMRA cells. This entry comes from a study of CD8 T cells in Susac syndrome. Whole-study results and caveats: It was acknowledged in the study that the number of individuals who were included in its TCR sequencing and HLA analysis was relatively small.

Sequencing was performed on CD8+ T cells from PBMCs. The rearrangement links TRBV28 to TRBJ1-1; unclear D gene. The clonotype comes from a human donor with multiple sclerosis. CDR3 sequence: CASSSPAGTEAFF. DNA for the CDR3: TGTGCCAGCAGTTCCCCTGCCGGCACTGAAGCTTTCTTT.